This is a list of T cell receptor beta chains from one sample in a study of identical twins. TCRdb processed the 5' RACE reads anew with MiXCR; each CDR3 protein has one entry. Here the sample spans just over 500,000 distinct CDR3 sequences, about 20% being singletons. The same sample was also used in a study of T cells expressing NK-cell markers.

Material: CD4+ T cells sorted from blood. Receptors originate from a woman aged 18-29 years in good health. Each CDR3 is given with its conserved first and last residue. The D gene is left open where the match is weak. Clone size, where shown, is once, few, many, or a class for clones that have expanded.

clone_size: few
v_call: TRBV6-1
j_call: TRBJ2-1
d_call: TRBD2
cdr3_aa: CASRGLAGGSRNEQFF
cdr3_nt: TGTGCCAGCAGGGGTTTAGCGGGTGGGTCGAGAAATGAGCAGTTCTTC

clone_size: NA
v_call: TRBV18
j_call: TRBJ1-2
d_call: NA
cdr3_aa: CASSQDSEGYTF
cdr3_nt: TGTGCCAGCTCACAAGACAGTGAAGGCTACACCTTC

clone_size: few
v_call: TRBV28
j_call: TRBJ2-7
d_call: NA
cdr3_aa: CASSLRGAPSYEQYF
cdr3_nt: TGTGCCAGCAGTTTAAGGGGGGCACCATCCTACGAGCAGTACTTC

clone_size: many
v_call: TRBV20-1
j_call: TRBJ2-1
d_call: NA
cdr3_aa: CSVAQSYNEQFF
cdr3_nt: TGCAGTGTGGCCCAGAGCTACAATGAGCAGTTCTTC

clone_size: NA
v_call: TRBV12-3/TRBV12-4
j_call: TRBJ2-3
d_call: NA
cdr3_aa: CASSPDVGDTQYF
cdr3_nt: TGTGCCAGCAGCCCCGACGTGGGGGATACGCAGTATTTT

clone_size: few
v_call: TRBV16
j_call: TRBJ2-1
d_call: NA
cdr3_aa: CASSLVGRVAEQFF
cdr3_nt: TGTGCCAGCAGCCTAGTGGGGCGGGTTGCTGAGCAGTTCTTC

clone_size: few
v_call: TRBV7-9
j_call: TRBJ2-7
d_call: NA
cdr3_aa: CASSSRGSPNSYEQYF
cdr3_nt: TGTGCCAGCAGCTCGAGGGGGTCACCGAACTCCTACGAGCAGTACTTC

clone_size: few
v_call: TRBV6-5
j_call: TRBJ2-1
d_call: NA
cdr3_aa: CASSYAGRNEQFF
cdr3_nt: TGTGCCAGCAGTTATGCAGGTAGAAATGAGCAGTTCTTC

clone_size: once
v_call: TRBV12-3/TRBV12-4
j_call: TRBJ2-5
d_call: TRBD2
cdr3_aa: CASTSLAGGPVETQYF
cdr3_nt: TGTGCCAGCACCTCACTAGCGGGAGGGCCTGTGGAGACCCAGTACTTC

clone_size: many
v_call: TRBV20-1
j_call: TRBJ2-1
d_call: NA
cdr3_aa: CSASSNEQFF
cdr3_nt: TGCAGTGCTAGTTCTAATGAGCAGTTCTTC

clone_size: NA
v_call: TRBV12-3/TRBV12-4
j_call: TRBJ1-3
d_call: TRBD1
cdr3_aa: CASSLRLGQLSGNTIYF
cdr3_nt: TGTGCCAGCAGTTTGAGGTTGGGACAGCTCTCTGGAAACACCATATATTTT

clone_size: NA
v_call: TRBV6-5
j_call: TRBJ2-5
d_call: NA
cdr3_aa: CASSYHYTETQYF
cdr3_nt: TGTGCCAGCAGTTACCACTACACCGAGACCCAGTACTTC

clone_size: few
v_call: TRBV12-3/TRBV12-4
j_call: TRBJ2-7
d_call: NA
cdr3_aa: CASRDRDFYEQYF
cdr3_nt: TGTGCCAGCAGGGACCGGGACTTCTACGAGCAGTACTTC

clone_size: few
v_call: TRBV2
j_call: TRBJ1-5
d_call: TRBD1
cdr3_aa: CASGRTGGNQPQHF
cdr3_nt: TGTGCCAGCGGCAGGACAGGGGGCAATCAGCCCCAGCATTTT

clone_size: many
v_call: TRBV20-1
j_call: TRBJ2-1
d_call: TRBD2
cdr3_aa: CSAIPGLAGAHEQFF
cdr3_nt: TGCAGTGCTATACCGGGACTAGCGGGAGCCCATGAGCAGTTCTTC

clone_size: NA
v_call: TRBV20-1
j_call: TRBJ2-1
d_call: NA
cdr3_aa: CSAERVSYNEQFF
cdr3_nt: TGCAGTGCTGAGAGAGTCTCCTACAATGAGCAGTTCTTC

clone_size: many
v_call: TRBV5-1
j_call: TRBJ1-5
d_call: TRBD1
cdr3_aa: CASSRDRASPQHF
cdr3_nt: TGCGCCAGCAGTCGGGACAGGGCTTCGCCCCAGCATTTT

clone_size: NA
v_call: TRBV15
j_call: TRBJ1-2
d_call: NA
cdr3_aa: CATRESGSNYGYTF
cdr3_nt: TGTGCCACCAGAGAGTCCGGGTCGAACTATGGCTACACCTTC

clone_size: NA
v_call: TRBV20-1
j_call: TRBJ2-7
d_call: TRBD1
cdr3_aa: CSARDHTRGNYEQYF
cdr3_nt: TGCAGTGCTAGAGATCACACCAGGGGGAACTACGAGCAGTACTTC

clone_size: NA
v_call: TRBV20-1
j_call: TRBJ2-5
d_call: NA
cdr3_aa: CSPTGPSRETQYF
cdr3_nt: TGCAGCCCAACCGGGCCTTCACGCGAGACCCAGTACTTC

clone_size: NA
v_call: TRBV29-1
j_call: TRBJ1-1
d_call: NA
cdr3_aa: CSGVGLTKNTEAFF
cdr3_nt: TGCAGCGGAGTTGGGCTAACGAAGAACACTGAAGCTTTCTTT

clone_size: NA
v_call: TRBV7-2
j_call: TRBJ2-1
d_call: TRBD2
cdr3_aa: CASSPRVSGSGEQFF
cdr3_nt: TGTGCCAGCAGCCCGCGGGTTAGCGGGAGTGGGGAGCAGTTCTTC

clone_size: NA
v_call: TRBV6-5
j_call: TRBJ2-1
d_call: NA
cdr3_aa: CASSYSPSANEQFF
cdr3_nt: TGTGCCAGCAGTTACTCGCCTAGCGCCAATGAGCAGTTCTTC

clone_size: NA
v_call: TRBV6-2/TRBV6-3
j_call: TRBJ2-7
d_call: NA
cdr3_aa: CASSGSGILGREQYF
cdr3_nt: TGTGCCAGCAGCGGGTCGGGGATCCTGGGGCGCGAGCAGTACTTC

clone_size: few
v_call: TRBV5-4
j_call: TRBJ2-1
d_call: TRBD2
cdr3_aa: CASTPGGGIEQFF
cdr3_nt: TGTGCCAGCACCCCCGGGGGGGGGATCGAGCAGTTCTTC

clone_size: few
v_call: TRBV12-3/TRBV12-4
j_call: TRBJ1-4
d_call: NA
cdr3_aa: CASSPRTDNLEKLFF
cdr3_nt: TGTGCCAGCAGTCCACGGACAGATAACCTTGAAAAACTGTTTTTT

clone_size: NA
v_call: TRBV6-1
j_call: TRBJ2-5
d_call: NA
cdr3_aa: CASSERGSYF
cdr3_nt: TGTGCCAGCAGTGAACGAGGCTCGTACTTC

clone_size: many
v_call: TRBV12-3/TRBV12-4
j_call: TRBJ1-4
d_call: NA
cdr3_aa: CASSLRQATNEKLFF
cdr3_nt: TGTGCCAGCAGTTTACGGCAGGCAACTAATGAAAAACTGTTTTTT

clone_size: few
v_call: TRBV10-3
j_call: TRBJ2-2
d_call: TRBD1
cdr3_aa: CAISETPTGGDFAGELFF
cdr3_nt: TGTGCCATCAGTGAGACTCCGACAGGGGGCGATTTTGCCGGGGAGCTGTTTTTT

clone_size: once
v_call: TRBV12-3/TRBV12-4
j_call: TRBJ2-2
d_call: NA
cdr3_aa: CASSLGSGAGRTGELFF
cdr3_nt: TGTGCCAGCAGTTTAGGTTCAGGGGCGGGACGCACCGGGGAGCTGTTTTTT

clone_size: NA
v_call: TRBV20-1
j_call: TRBJ1-2
d_call: NA
cdr3_aa: CSAEGRRANYGYTF
cdr3_nt: TGCAGTGCTGAAGGACGGAGAGCTAACTATGGCTACACCTTC